Given below is one T cell receptor (beta chain) in context. The antigen is not known. Time point here: peripheral blood 6 weeks after treatment start. The data originate from a study of PD-L1 blockade in urothelial cancer. Study summary: Across blood samples, T cells had a median count of about 140,000. Study-wide results and caveats: For durable-benefit patients, tumor-associated blood clones expanded more at 3 weeks.

Using immunoSEQ multiplex PCR, the repertoire was profiled, and TCRdb retains in-frame clones only, with some absent. The data hold around 19,000 clones, with over 75% observed a single time. There are 18 residues in the CDR3. The germline gives CDR1 LNHDA, CDR2 SQIVND (reference sequence). Trimming removed 0 bases at V and 0 bases at J, with 14 bases between. The sample consisted of PBMCs, taken around atezolizumab (anti-PD-L1) treatment. The rearrangement joins TRBV19 to TRBJ2-2; the D gene is possibly TRBD1 (5 bases). This clonotype was sampled from a man aged 45-65 years with urothelial cancer. The CDR3 nucleotides read TGTGCCAGTAGTATAGATCCTTCCGGACAAACGAACACCGGGGAGCTGTTTTTT. It codes for CASSIDPSGQTNTGELFF.